The rows below give T cell receptor beta chains drawn from one sample of a study of T-cell memory formation after mild COVID-19. MiXCR, run by TCRdb on the 5' RACE reads, gives a single entry per CDR3 protein. This sample has about 180,000 distinct CDR3 sequences, with 16% found just once. The material sequenced was PBMCs or a T cell subset sorted from them (not recorded which). The receptors stem from an adult woman who had mild COVID-19 (a few samples of this study predate the infection). Cell type and time point are not known. CDR3s include the opening cysteine and the closing phenylalanine or tryptophan. D genes are given only for firm matches. The size field is filled for only some rows; it gives once, few, many or a size class.

>-|TRBV12-3/TRBV12-4|many|TRBJ2-1
TGTGCCAGCAGTTTAGACCTCGGGCATGAGCAGTTCTTC
CASSLDLGHEQFF
>-|TRBV29-1|-|TRBJ1-1
TGCAGCGTTGTCGGGGGGAACACTGAAGCTTTCTTT
CSVVGGNTEAFF
>-|TRBV12-3/TRBV12-4|-|TRBJ2-7
TGTGCCAGCAGTAAAAGCCCTACTTGGGAGCAGTACTTC
CASSKSPTWEQYF
>-|TRBV5-1|-|TRBJ2-1
TGCGCCAGCAGCTTGGCGGCAGGGCTTAACAATGAGCAGTTCTTC
CASSLAAGLNNEQFF
>-|TRBV12-3/TRBV12-4|-|TRBJ2-1
TGTGCCAGCAGCCCCCAGCCCCCTTGGAATGAGCAGTTCTTC
CASSPQPPWNEQFF
>-|TRBV5-1|-|TRBJ2-5
TGCGCCAGCAGCTTGGTCTCCGGGACCCAAGAGACCCAGTACTTC
CASSLVSGTQETQYF
>TRBD1|TRBV7-2|-|TRBJ1-1
TGTGCCAGCAGCTTAACTGGGACAGGGGCAACTGAAGCTTTCTTT
CASSLTGTGATEAFF
>-|TRBV5-1|-|TRBJ1-2
TGCGCCAGCAGCCTAGACCCGTCTAACTATGGCTACACCTTC
CASSLDPSNYGYTF
>-|TRBV5-1|-|TRBJ1-2
TGCGCCAGCAGCTTGTTAGGGGGGTCTTATAATTATGGCTACACCTTC
CASSLLGGSYNYGYTF
>-|TRBV11-2|few|TRBJ2-1
TGTGCCAGCAGCTTAGGGACGGAGCAGTTCTTC
CASSLGTEQFF
>TRBD1|TRBV5-6|few|TRBJ2-3
TGTGCCAGCAGCAGTACCGACAGGGGTACAGATACGCAGTATTTT
CASSSTDRGTDTQYF
>TRBD2|TRBV7-2|-|TRBJ2-1
TGTGCCAGCAGCTTAGTGCGGACTAGCGGGCAAAAGTTCTTC
CASSLVRTSGQKFF
>TRBD1|TRBV9|once|TRBJ2-7
TGTGCCAGCAGCGCACAGGGGGGACAGGGACTCATCGAGCAGTACTTC
CASSAQGGQGLIEQYF
>-|TRBV18|few|TRBJ2-5
TGTGCCAGCTCACTATCCAGGGGTCGAGAGACCCAGTACTTC
CASSLSRGRETQYF
>TRBD1|TRBV24-1|many|TRBJ1-2
TGTGCCACCAGTGACCGAGGGACAGGGCTTATAGGTGGCTACACCTTC
CATSDRGTGLIGGYTF
>-|TRBV6-5|-|TRBJ2-7
TGTGCCAGCAGCCTCTACAGGACATCCTACGAGCAGTACTTC
CASSLYRTSYEQYF
>TRBD1|TRBV6-2/TRBV6-3|few|TRBJ2-7
TGTGCCAGCAGACCCAGGGACAGTCTTTACGAGCAGTACTTC
CASRPRDSLYEQYF
>-|TRBV7-8|few|TRBJ2-6
TGTGCCAGCAGCTCCGGACAGCTCTGGGCCAACGTCCTGACTTTC
CASSSGQLWANVLTF
>-|TRBV15|many|TRBJ2-7
TGTGCCACCAGCTCGGTCCGGAGGGTCTACGAGCAGTACTTC
CATSSVRRVYEQYF
>-|TRBV7-9|many|TRBJ2-7
TGTGCCAGCAGCTTCGGGGCTAGCGACTACGAGCAGTACTTC
CASSFGASDYEQYF
>-|TRBV24-1|-|TRBJ2-4
TGTGCCACCAGTGATTCGGGGACGGGGAAAAACATTCAGTACTTC
CATSDSGTGKNIQYF
>-|TRBV3-1|-|TRBJ1-1
TGTGCCAGCAGCCGCCGCCTAACAGAGAACACTGAAGCTTTCTTT
CASSRRLTENTEAFF
>TRBD1|TRBV6-1|-|TRBJ2-3
TGTGCCAGCAGCGCAAGGACAGGGTGGGCCACAGATACGCAGTATTTT
CASSARTGWATDTQYF